Following are 22 T cell receptor beta chains from one sample sequenced in a study of tumor-infiltrating lymphocytes in oesophageal squamous cell carcinoma. MiXCR, run by TCRdb on the PCR reads, gives a single entry per CDR3 protein. The data hold fewer than 15,000 distinct CDR3 sequences, with 54% observed a single time. Sequences were obtained from esophageal tumor tissue. The receptors originated from a male donor with esophageal squamous cell carcinoma.

V usage is TRBV5-1 and J usage is TRBJ1-6; weak D call: TRBD1 (6 bases). This CDR3 is 14 amino acids long. Germline CDR1 and CDR2: SGHRS and YFSETQ. Trimming removed 5 bases from V and 5 bases from J, with 11 bases in between. CDR3 amino acids: CASSQSGDNSPLHF. The CDR3, as DNA: TGCGCCAGCAGTCAATCAGGGGATAATTCACCCCTCCACTTT.

This clonotype appeared a few times. This chain joins TRBV7-2 and TRBJ1-2; 7 bases align to TRBD1. V shed 5 bases, J shed 8 bases, and the junction held 8 bases outside the gene matches. Germline V lookup: CDR1 SGHTA, CDR2 FQGNSA. The CDR3 covers 13 residues. CDR3 in amino acids: CASSQTTGDGYTF. The DNA for the CDR3 is TGTGCCAGCAGCCAGACTACAGGGGACGGCTACACCTTC. Looking up the rest from reference TRBV7-2 and TRBJ1-2 gives the full variable domain: GAGVSQSPSNKVTEKGKDVELRCDPISGHTALYWYRQSLGQGLEFLIYFQGNSAPDKSGLPSDRFSAERTGGSVSTLTIQRTQQEDSAVYLCASSQTTGDGYTFGSGTRLTVV.

In this sample, this clonotype turned up many times. The rearrangement joins TRBV3-1 to TRBJ2-1; no definite D call. Germline V gives CDR1 LGHDT, CDR2 YNNKEL (reference sequence). The CDR3 is 12 amino acids. Trimming left V 2 bases short and J 4 bases short, with 3 bases between. CDR3 in DNA: TGTGCCAGCAGCCAAATTTACAATGAGCAGTTCTTC. It is translated as CASSQIYNEQFF.

The chain couples TRBV6-8 to TRBJ2-5; 7 nucleotides align to TRBD2. The assigned J gene may be wrong: the sequence end matches TRBJ2-7 better. Germline CDR1 MNHGY, CDR2 SAAAGT. CDR3 length equals 11 residues. For the CDR3, the DNA is TGTGCCGTCCCCTCGGGGGGCGAGCAGTACTTC. It specifies CAVPSGGEQYF.

This clonotype was seen repeatedly, ten times or more. It may be a read error: a sequence one base away is much more abundant. The rearrangement uses TRBV4-1 and TRBJ2-5; no clear D gene. V gave up 0 bases and J gave up 11 bases, with 10 bases separating them. Germline CDR1 and CDR2: MGHRA and YSYEKL. CDR3 length: 12 residues. CDR3 sequence (DNA): TGCGCCAGCAGCCAAGAAAACAATGAGCAGTACTTC. Protein sequence: CASSQENNEQYF.

V gene TRBV6-6 combines with J gene TRBJ2-1; 15 bases are shared with TRBD2. This CDR3 contains 15 residues. J lost 7 bases, V lost 8 bases, and 6 bases had no gene match. Per germline, CDR1 MNHNY and CDR2 SVGAGI (reference sequence). The CDR3 region has the DNA TGTGCCAGCCACATCGGGACTAGCGGGGGGAATGAGCAGTTCTTC. Protein sequence: CASHIGTSGGNEQFF.

The V gene is TRBV27, the J gene TRBJ2-5, with 10 bases fitting TRBD2. TRBJ2-7 matches the DNA end more closely, so the J call is doubtful. The CDR3 loop spans 14 amino acids. Germline CDR1 MNHEY, CDR2 SMNVEV (reference sequence). The CDR3 is CASSPRTSGYEQYF. The CDR3 nucleotides read TGTGCCAGCAGTCCACGGACTAGCGGCTACGAGCAGTACTTC.

About this clonotype itself: The junction differs from germline at one of its ends, possibly a read error. The chain recombines TRBV6-5 with TRBJ1-6; unclear D gene. The CDR3 runs 12 residues. Germline CDR1 is MNHEY and CDR2 is SVGAGI. The CDR3 loop is CASSEIAREQYF. The DNA for the CDR3 is TGTGCCAGCAGTGAAATAGCGAGAGAGCAGTACTTT.

Regarding this clonotype: Without the conserved terminal phenylalanine or tryptophan, this CDR3 likely stems from a read error. Because the CDR3's place on the DNA is in doubt, the DNA is left out and the CDR3 is given as listed by TCRdb. The chain employs TRBV6-1 and TRBJ2-3; the table's D gene call, TRBD2, was not cross checked with the DNA. With termini counted, the CDR3 has 15 amino acids. Germline CDR1 reads MNHNS; CDR2 reads SASEGT. CDR3 residues: CASSGGADNEQFFGP.

V is TRBV5-6 and J is TRBJ2-5; tentatively, D is TRBD1 (5 bases). The CDR3 has 13 amino acids. The V gene's germline CDR1 is SGHDT and CDR2 YYEEEE. V lost 2 bases and J lost 5, with 10 bases in between. CDR3 protein: CASSLRAGETQYF. CDR3 nucleotide sequence: TGTGCCAGCAGCTTACGAGCAGGGGAGACCCAGTACTTC.

This rearrangement joins TRBV7-3 to TRBJ2-1; D gene uncertain. The J call is uncertain, as TRBJ1-5 better fits the DNA end. The germline V gene has CDR1 SGHTA and CDR2 FQGTGA. CDR3 length equals 15 residues. CDR3 region: CASSPDGHSNQPQHF. Written as DNA, the CDR3 is TGTGCCAGCAGCCCCGACGGCCATAGCAATCAGCCCCAGCATTTT.

This rearrangement joins TRBV10-1 to TRBJ2-7; D ambiguous. The J call may be mistaken, given a closer DNA end match to TRBJ2-5. From germline, CDR1 is WNHNN and CDR2 SYGVQD (reference sequence). The CDR3 extends over 14 amino acids. CDR3 coding DNA: TGCGCCAGCAGTGCCTACCTTGGAGAAGAGACCCAGTACTTC. Residues: CASSAYLGEETQYF.

Regarding this clonotype: A much larger clone differs by one base, so this may be a read error. The rearrangement joins TRBV12-3 or TRBV12-4 to TRBJ2-3; 11 nucleotides line up with TRBD2. The DNA end lines up better with TRBJ2-7; the J call may be wrong. CDR3 length: 18 amino acids. CDR3 DNA: TGTGCCAGCAGCTCTTTGGGGGCTAGCGGGAGGTACTACAATGAGCAGTACTTC. Amino acids: CASSSLGASGRYYNEQYF.

This clonotype was seen a handful of times. This chain connects TRBV7-9 to TRBJ1-1; D ambiguous. This CDR3 is 13 amino acids long. V was pared by 2 bases and J by 6 bases, with 10 bases between. Germline loops: CDR1 SEHNR, CDR2 FQNEAQ (reference sequence). CDR3 protein: CASSLRASAEAFF. The CDR3, as DNA: TGTGCCAGCAGCTTACGAGCGTCAGCTGAAGCTTTCTTT. Full variable domain (missing parts from reference TRBV7-9 and TRBJ1-1): DTGVSQNPRHKITKRGQNVTFRCDPISEHNRLYWYRQTLGQGPEFLTYFQNEAQLEKSRLLSDRFSAERPKGSFSTLEIQRTEQGDSAMYLCASSLRASAEAFFGQGTRLTVV.

This clonotype was counted once. CDR3 residues: CASSLTAGGGYEQYF. The CDR3 DNA reads as TGTGCCAGCAGCTTAACGGCAGGGGGCGGTTACGAGCAGTACTTC. The chain links TRBV7-3 to TRBJ2-4; TRBD1 matches at 8 bases. The DNA end lines up better with TRBJ2-7; the J call may be wrong. The length of the CDR3 is 15 residues. The germline gives CDR1 SGHTA, CDR2 FQGTGA.

This clonotype was recorded at least ten times. A read error is likely, as this CDR3 ends without the conserved phenylalanine or tryptophan. No DNA is shown, since the ends of the CDR3 on it are uncertain; the CDR3 is the one TCRdb lists. The rearrangement links TRBV7-2 to TRBJ2-7; no DNA check was done on the table's D call, TRBD2. Germline V gene sequence: CDR1 SGHTA, CDR2 FQGNSA. Inclusive of both ends, the CDR3 amounts to 16 amino acids. CDR3: CASSLVRANYGYTFGS.

This clonotype was counted once. The V gene is TRBV6-8, the J gene TRBJ2-3; TRBD1 or TRBD2 may be the D gene (5 bases each). The assigned J gene may be wrong: the sequence end matches TRBJ2-1 better. Germline assignment: CDR1 MNHGY and CDR2 SAAAGT. The CDR3 covers 16 residues. For the CDR3, the DNA is TGTGCCAGCAGTTACTACGGGGACGCTCCCTACAATGAGCAGTTCTTC. This codes for CASSYYGDAPYNEQFF.

By its share, this clonotype is medium-sized. One base away lies a much larger clone, so this may be a sequencing read error. The chain joins TRBV7-9 to TRBJ2-1, with D perhaps TRBD2 (6 bases). With the DNA end fitting TRBJ2-7 better, the J assignment may be wrong. This CDR3 is built from 15 residues. The germline V gene encodes CDR1 SEHNR and CDR2 FQNEAQ (reference sequence). The CDR3 region is CASSFSGRSYNEQYF. In DNA form, the CDR3 reads TGTGCCAGCAGCTTTAGCGGCCGCTCCTACAATGAGCAGTACTTC.

This clonotype has a count of ten or more. This chain uses TRBV11-2 with TRBJ1-1; 10 nucleotides match TRBD1. The junction had 6 bases not matched to a gene; V was cut back by 1 base and J by 1 base. The CDR3 runs 17 residues. The germline V gene encodes CDR1 SGHAT and CDR2 FQNNGV. The CDR3 coding sequence is TGTGCCAGCAGCTTAGGGTTAGGACAGGGGGGGAACACTGAAGCTTTCTTT. This translates into CASSLGLGQGGNTEAFF.

This clonotype was found once. The chain joins TRBV2 to TRBJ2-1, with 12 bases identical to TRBD2. The CDR3 spans 15 residues. V was clipped by 6 bases and J by 7 bases; unmatched bases: 7. Per the germline V gene, CDR1 is SNHLY and CDR2 is FYNNEI. CDR3 nucleotides: TGTGCCAGCAGGGACGGACTAGCGGGATGGAATGAGCAGTTCTTC. Protein product: CASRDGLAGWNEQFF. The variable domain in full, completed from reference TRBV2 and TRBJ2-1, reads EPEVTQTPSHQVTQMGQEVILRCVPISNHLYFYWYRQILGQKVEFLVSFYNNEISEKSEIFDDQFSVERPDGSNFTLKIRSTKLEDSAMYFCASRDGLAGWNEQFFGPGTRLTVL.

The V and J genes are TRBV7-2 and TRBJ2-3; D is possibly TRBD2 (6 bases). The V end was cut by 6 bases, the J end by 4 bases, with 14 bases between. The germline gives CDR1 SGHTA, CDR2 FQGNSA. CDR3 length: 14 residues. CDR3 nucleotides: TGTGCCAGCAGACTAGCCCCCTTAGCAGATACGCAGTATTTT. It is translated as CASRLAPLADTQYF.

J is TRBJ2-1 and V is TRBV6-5; TRBD1 is a possible D gene (6 bases). The V end lost 8 bases, the J end lost 2 bases, and 10 bases lay between the germline ends. The length of the CDR3 is 13 residues. Germline V CDR1 and CDR2: MNHEY, SVGAGI. CDR3 loop: CASRRQAYNEQFF. CDR3 nucleotides: TGTGCCAGCCGCAGACAGGCCTACAATGAGCAGTTCTTC.